This T cell receptor beta chain emerged from a study of T cell clonality in common variable immunodeficiency. Study-wide findings and caveats: CVID subjects shared fewer TCRbeta clones than healthy controls did.

This clone was observed many times. What it binds is not known. The read terminates 3 residues ahead of where the CDR3 ends, so the germline J gene completes it. Each donor provided roughly 4.5 to 8.5 ml of heparinized whole blood. Control and CVID samples contributed equal amounts of genomic DNA. Generated by immunoSEQ multiplex PCR, the TCRdb table keeps only in-frame clones and is missing some. This set yields 42,000 or so clones and no singletons; the top ten hold over 2%. The CDR3 is 18 residues long. V lost 2 bases, J lost 0 bases, and 6 bases stayed unmatched. CDR1 and CDR2 (germline): LNHDA, SQIVND (reference sequence).

The clonotype comes from a person aged 18-70 years in good health. Sequenced material: peripheral blood mononuclear cells. V usage is TRBV19 and J usage is TRBJ1-5, with 11 positions matching TRBD1. CDR3 DNA (partial): TGTGCCAGTAGTATAATTGGGACAGGGGGACTTAGCAATCAGCCC. This sequence encodes CASSIIGTGGLSNQP. The full-length CDR3 reads as CASSIIGTGGLSNQPQHF. The entire variable domain, with the rest obtained from reference TRBV19 and TRBJ1-5, is as follows: DGGITQSPKYLFRKEGQNVTLSCEQNLNHDAMYWYRQDPGQGLRLIYYSQIVNDFQKGDIAEGYSVSREKKESFPLTVTSAQKNPTAFYLCASSIIGTGGLSNQPQHFGDGTRLSIL.